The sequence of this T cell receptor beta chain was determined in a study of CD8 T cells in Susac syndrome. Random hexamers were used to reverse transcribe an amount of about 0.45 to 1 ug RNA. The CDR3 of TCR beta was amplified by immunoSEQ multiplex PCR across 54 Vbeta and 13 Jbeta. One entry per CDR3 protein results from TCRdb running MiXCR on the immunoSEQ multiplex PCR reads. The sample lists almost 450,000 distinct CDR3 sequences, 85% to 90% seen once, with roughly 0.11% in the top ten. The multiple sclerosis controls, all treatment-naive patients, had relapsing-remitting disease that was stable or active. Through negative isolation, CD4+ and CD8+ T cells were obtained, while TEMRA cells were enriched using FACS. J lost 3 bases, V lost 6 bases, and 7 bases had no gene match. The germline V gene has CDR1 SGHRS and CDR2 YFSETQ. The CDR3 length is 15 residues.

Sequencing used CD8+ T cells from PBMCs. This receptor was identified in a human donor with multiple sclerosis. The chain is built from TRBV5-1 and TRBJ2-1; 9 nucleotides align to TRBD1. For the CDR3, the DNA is TGCGCCAGCAATCCGGGACAGGGAGGCTACAATGAGCAGTTCTTC. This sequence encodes CASNPGQGGYNEQFF.